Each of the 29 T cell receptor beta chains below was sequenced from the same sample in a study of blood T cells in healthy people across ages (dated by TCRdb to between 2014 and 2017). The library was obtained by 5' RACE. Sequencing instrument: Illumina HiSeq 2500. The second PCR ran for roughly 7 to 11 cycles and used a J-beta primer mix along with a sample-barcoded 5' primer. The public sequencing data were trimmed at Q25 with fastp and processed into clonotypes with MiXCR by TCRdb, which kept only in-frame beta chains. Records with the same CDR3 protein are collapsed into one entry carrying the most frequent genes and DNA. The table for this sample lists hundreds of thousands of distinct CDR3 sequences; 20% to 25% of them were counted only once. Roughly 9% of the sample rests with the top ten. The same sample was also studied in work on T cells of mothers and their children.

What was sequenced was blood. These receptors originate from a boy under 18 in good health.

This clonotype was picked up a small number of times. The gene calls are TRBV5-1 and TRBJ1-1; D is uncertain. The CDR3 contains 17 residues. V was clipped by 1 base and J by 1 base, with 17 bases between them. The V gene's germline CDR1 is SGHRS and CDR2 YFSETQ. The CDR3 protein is CASSLFSSRQQNTEAFF. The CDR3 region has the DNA TGCGCCAGCAGCTTGTTTAGCTCGAGACAACAGAACACTGAAGCTTTCTTT.

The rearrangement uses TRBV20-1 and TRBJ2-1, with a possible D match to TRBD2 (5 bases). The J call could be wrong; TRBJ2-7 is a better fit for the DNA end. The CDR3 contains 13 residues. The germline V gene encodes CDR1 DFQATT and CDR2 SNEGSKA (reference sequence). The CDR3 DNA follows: TGCAGTGCTAAGTTGAGGGCAGGCTACGAGCAGTACTTC. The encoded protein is CSAKLRAGYEQYF.

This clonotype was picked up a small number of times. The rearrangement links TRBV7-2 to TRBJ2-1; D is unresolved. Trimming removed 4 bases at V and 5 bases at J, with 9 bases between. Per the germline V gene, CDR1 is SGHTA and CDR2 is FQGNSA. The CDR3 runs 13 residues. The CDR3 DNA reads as TGTGCCAGCAGCTCGGCTTTGAACAATGAGCAGTTCTTC. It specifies CASSSALNNEQFF. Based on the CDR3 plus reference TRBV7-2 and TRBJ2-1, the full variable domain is GAGVSQSPSNKVTEKGKDVELRCDPISGHTALYWYRQSLGQGLEFLIYFQGNSAPDKSGLPSDRFSAERTGGSVSTLTIQRTQQEDSAVYLCASSSALNNEQFFGPGTRLTVL.

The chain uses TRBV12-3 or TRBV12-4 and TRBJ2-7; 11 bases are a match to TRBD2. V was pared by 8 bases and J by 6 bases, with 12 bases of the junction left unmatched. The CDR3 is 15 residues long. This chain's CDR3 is CASSGTSGSMGEQYF. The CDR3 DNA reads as TGTGCCAGCTCAGGGACTAGCGGATCCATGGGCGAGCAGTACTTC.

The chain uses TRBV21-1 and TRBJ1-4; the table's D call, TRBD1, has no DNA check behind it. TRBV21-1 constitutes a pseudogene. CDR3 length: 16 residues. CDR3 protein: CASSKAFGNNNEKLFF. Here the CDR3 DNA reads TGTGCCAGCAGCAAAGCTTTCGGGAACAACAATGAAAAACTGTTTTTT.

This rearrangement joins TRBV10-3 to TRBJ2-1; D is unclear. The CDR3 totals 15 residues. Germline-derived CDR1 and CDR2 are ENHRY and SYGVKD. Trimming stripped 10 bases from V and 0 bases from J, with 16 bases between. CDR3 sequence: CASNEERSSYNEQFF. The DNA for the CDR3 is TGTGCCAGCAACGAGGAAAGGAGCTCCTACAATGAGCAGTTCTTC.

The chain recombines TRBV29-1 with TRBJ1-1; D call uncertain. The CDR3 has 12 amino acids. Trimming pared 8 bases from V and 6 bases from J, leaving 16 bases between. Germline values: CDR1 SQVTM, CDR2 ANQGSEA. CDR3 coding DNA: TGCAGCACGTTGAGGGATGGGGCTGAAGCTTTCTTT. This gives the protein CSTLRDGAEAFF.

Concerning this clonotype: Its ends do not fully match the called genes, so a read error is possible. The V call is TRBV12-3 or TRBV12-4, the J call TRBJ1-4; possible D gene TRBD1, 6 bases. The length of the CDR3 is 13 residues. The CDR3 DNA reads TGTGCCAGCAGCCCCTGGGGGGCTGAAAAACTGCTTTTT. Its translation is CASSPWGAEKLLF.

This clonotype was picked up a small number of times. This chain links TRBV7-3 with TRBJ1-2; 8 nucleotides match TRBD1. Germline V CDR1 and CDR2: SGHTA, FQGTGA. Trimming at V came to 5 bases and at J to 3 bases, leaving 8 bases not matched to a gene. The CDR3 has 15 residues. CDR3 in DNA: TGTGCCAGCAGCCCACAGGGGGGGCTCGACTATGGCTACACCTTC. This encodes CASSPQGGLDYGYTF.

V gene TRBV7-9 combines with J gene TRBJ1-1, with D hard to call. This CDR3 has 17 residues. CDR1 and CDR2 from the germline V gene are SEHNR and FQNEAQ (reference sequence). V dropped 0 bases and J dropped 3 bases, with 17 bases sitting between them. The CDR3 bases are TGTGCCAGCAGCTTAGCGAGAGGAGTGACGGAGGACACTGAAGCTTTCTTT. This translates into CASSLARGVTEDTEAFF.

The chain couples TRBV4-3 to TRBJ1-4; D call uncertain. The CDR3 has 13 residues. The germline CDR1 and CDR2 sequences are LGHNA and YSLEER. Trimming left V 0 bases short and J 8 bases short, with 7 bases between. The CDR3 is CASSQEGSEKLFF. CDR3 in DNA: TGCGCCAGCAGCCAAGAGGGGTCCGAAAAACTGTTTTTT.

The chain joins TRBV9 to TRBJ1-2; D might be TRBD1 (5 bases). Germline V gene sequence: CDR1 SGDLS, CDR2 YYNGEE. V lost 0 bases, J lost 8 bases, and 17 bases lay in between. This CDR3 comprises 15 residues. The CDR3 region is CASSVGGQGGRGYTF. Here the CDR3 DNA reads TGTGCCAGCAGCGTAGGGGGCCAGGGAGGTCGGGGCTACACCTTC.

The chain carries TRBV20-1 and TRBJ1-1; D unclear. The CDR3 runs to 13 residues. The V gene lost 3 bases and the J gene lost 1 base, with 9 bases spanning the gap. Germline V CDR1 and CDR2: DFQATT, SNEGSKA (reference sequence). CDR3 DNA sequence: TGCAGTGCTAGTGAGGTCTCGAACACTGAAGCTTTCTTT. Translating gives CSASEVSNTEAFF.

CDR3 sequence: CASSLNLLAVPVFF. In DNA form, the CDR3 reads TGTGCCAGCAGCTTAAATCTACTAGCGGTACCCGTGTTCTTC. The chain employs TRBV7-9 and TRBJ2-1; 8 bases line up with TRBD2. There are 14 residues in the CDR3. Germline CDR1 reads SEHNR; CDR2 reads FQNEAQ (reference sequence). Germline trimming cut 2 bases from V and 15 bases from J; bases unmatched to any gene: 12.

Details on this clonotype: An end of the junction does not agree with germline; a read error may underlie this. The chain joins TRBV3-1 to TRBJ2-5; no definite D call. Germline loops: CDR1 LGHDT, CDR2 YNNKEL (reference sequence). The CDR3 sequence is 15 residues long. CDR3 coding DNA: TGTGCCAGCAGCCAAGTAGGGCGCTCCGTCGATGAGCAGTCCTTC. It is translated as CASSQVGRSVDEQSF.

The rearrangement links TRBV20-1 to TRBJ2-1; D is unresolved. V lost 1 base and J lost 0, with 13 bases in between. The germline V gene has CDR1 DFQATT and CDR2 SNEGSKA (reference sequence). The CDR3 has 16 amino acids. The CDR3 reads CSARALLTSSYNEQFF. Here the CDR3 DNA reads TGCAGTGCTAGAGCTCTGTTGACGAGCTCCTACAATGAGCAGTTCTTC.

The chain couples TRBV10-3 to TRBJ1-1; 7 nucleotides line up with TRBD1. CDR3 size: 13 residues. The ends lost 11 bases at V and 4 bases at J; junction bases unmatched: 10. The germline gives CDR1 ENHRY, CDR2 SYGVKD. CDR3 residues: CAGKQGQATEAFF. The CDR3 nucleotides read TGTGCCGGCAAACAGGGGCAGGCCACTGAAGCTTTCTTT.

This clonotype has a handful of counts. CDR3: CASSPGGSNYGYTF. CDR3 DNA: TGTGCCAGCAGTCCAGGGGGATCGAACTATGGCTACACCTTC. The chain is built from TRBV6-6 and TRBJ1-2; the match to TRBD1 covers 7 bases. After removal of 5 bases from V and 2 bases from J, the junction contained 5 bases not matched to a gene. Germline assignment: CDR1 MNHNY and CDR2 SVGAGI (reference sequence). The CDR3 has 14 amino acids.

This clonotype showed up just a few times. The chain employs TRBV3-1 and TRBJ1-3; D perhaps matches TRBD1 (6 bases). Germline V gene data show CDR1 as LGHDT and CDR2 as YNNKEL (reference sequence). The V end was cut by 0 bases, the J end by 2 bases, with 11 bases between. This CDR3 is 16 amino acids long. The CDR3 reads CASSQEATGTGNTIYF. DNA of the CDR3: TGTGCCAGCAGCCAAGAAGCGACAGGTACTGGAAACACCATATATTTT.

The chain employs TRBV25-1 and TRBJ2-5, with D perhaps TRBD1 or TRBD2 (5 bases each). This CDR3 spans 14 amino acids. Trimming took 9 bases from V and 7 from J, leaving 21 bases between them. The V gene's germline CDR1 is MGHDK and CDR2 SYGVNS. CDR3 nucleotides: TGTGCCAGTGACTTCGGGACCCCTGACGGGACCCAGTACTTC. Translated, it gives CASDFGTPDGTQYF.

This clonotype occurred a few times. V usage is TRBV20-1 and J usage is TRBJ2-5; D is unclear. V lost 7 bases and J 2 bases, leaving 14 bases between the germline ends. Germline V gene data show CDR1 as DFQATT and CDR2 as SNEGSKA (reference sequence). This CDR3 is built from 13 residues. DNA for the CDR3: TGCAGTGTGAGACCCAGGTATCAAGAGACCCAGTACTTC. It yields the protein CSVRPRYQETQYF.

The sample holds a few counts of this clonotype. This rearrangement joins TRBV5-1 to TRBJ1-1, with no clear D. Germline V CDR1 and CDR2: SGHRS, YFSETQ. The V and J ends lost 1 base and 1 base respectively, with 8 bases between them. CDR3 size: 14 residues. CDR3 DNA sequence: TGCGCCAGCAGCTTGCTCGAGGGGAACACTGAAGCTTTCTTT. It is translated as CASSLLEGNTEAFF.

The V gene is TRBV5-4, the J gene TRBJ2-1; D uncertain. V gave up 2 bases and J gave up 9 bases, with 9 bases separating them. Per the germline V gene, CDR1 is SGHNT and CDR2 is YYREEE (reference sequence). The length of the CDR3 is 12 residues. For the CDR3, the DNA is TGTGCCAGCAGCTTAATTCGGACTGAGCAGTTCTTC. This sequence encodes CASSLIRTEQFF.

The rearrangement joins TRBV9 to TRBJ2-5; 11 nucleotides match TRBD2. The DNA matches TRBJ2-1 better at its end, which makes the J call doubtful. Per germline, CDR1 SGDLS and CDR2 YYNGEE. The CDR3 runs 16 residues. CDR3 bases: TGTGCCAGCAGCGGACCTCCCACTAGCGGGAGATATGAGCAGTTCTTC. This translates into CASSGPPTSGRYEQFF.

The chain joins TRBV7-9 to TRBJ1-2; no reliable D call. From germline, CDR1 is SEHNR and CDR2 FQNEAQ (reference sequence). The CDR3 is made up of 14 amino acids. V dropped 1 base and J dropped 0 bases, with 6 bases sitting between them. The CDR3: CASSLVLSNYGYTF. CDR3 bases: TGTGCCAGCAGCTTAGTGCTTTCTAACTATGGCTACACCTTC. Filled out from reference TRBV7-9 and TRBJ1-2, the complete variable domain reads DTGVSQNPRHKITKRGQNVTFRCDPISEHNRLYWYRQTLGQGPEFLTYFQNEAQLEKSRLLSDRFSAERPKGSFSTLEIQRTEQGDSAMYLCASSLVLSNYGYTFGSGTRLTVV.

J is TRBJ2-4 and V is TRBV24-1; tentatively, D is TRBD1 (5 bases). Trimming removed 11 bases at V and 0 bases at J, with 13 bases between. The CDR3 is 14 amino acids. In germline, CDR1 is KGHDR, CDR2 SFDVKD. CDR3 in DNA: TGTGCCATCACCGACAGCTTAGCCAAAAACATTCAGTACTTC. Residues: CAITDSLAKNIQYF.

CDR3 residues: CASSPPTQNEQFF. CDR3 DNA sequence: TGTGCCAGCTCACCACCGACTCAGAATGAGCAGTTCTTC. The gene calls are TRBV18 and TRBJ2-1; D gene ambiguous. There are 13 residues in the CDR3. V lost 0 bases, J lost 7 bases, and 7 bases lay in between. Germline-derived CDR1 and CDR2 are KGHSH and LQKENI.

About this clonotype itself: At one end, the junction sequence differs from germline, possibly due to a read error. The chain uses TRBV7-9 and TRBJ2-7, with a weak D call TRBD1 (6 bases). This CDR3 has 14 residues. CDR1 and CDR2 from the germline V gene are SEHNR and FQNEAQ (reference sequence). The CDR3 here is CASSAWDMSYEQYF. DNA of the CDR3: TGTGCCAGCAGCGCTTGGGACATGTCCTACGAACAGTACTTC.

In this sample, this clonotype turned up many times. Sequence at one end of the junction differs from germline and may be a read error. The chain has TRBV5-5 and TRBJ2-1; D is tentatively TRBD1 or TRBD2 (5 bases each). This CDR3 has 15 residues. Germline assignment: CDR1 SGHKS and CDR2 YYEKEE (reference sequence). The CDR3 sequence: CASGDGALSHNEQFF. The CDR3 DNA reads TGTGCCAGCGGGGACGGGGCCCTCTCCCACAATGAGCAGTTCTTC.